Each of the 6 T cell receptor beta chains below was sequenced from the same sample in a study of OX40 agonist ivuxolimab in advanced cancers. Measured with immunoSEQ multiplex PCR; TCRdb has only the in-frame clones, and not every one. The sample includes around 50,000 clones, 70% to 90% of them seen just once. This specimen consisted of CD4+ or CD8+ T cells sorted from blood, obtained in a trial of the OX40 agonist ivuxolimab. The receptors were sampled from an adult with an advanced solid tumor such as melanoma, head and neck, liver or kidney cancer.

The V gene is TRBV6-1, the J gene TRBJ1-1, with no clear D. The CDR3 length is 15 residues. The V and J ends lost 2 bases and 1 base respectively, with 11 bases between them. The germline gives CDR1 MNHNS, CDR2 SASEGT. CDR3 in amino acids: CASSENALSNTEAFF. The CDR3 bases are TGTGCCAGCAGTGAAAACGCACTCTCGAACACTGAAGCTTTCTTT.

The V gene is TRBV5-1, the J gene TRBJ2-2; the match to TRBD1 covers 7 bases. The CDR3 runs to 17 residues. Germline trimming cut 5 bases from V and 3 bases from J; bases unmatched to any gene: 13. Germline V gene data show CDR1 as SGHRS and CDR2 as YFSETQ. The CDR3 nucleotides are TGCGCCAGCAGATTTAACTCTATGAGGGGGCACACCGGGGAGCTGTTTTTT. Protein sequence: CASRFNSMRGHTGELFF.

In its sample, this clone was seen once. The gene calls are TRBV28 and TRBJ2-7; D remains ambiguous. V was trimmed by 1 base and J by 9 bases, leaving 13 bases between them. CDR1 and CDR2 (germline): MDHEN, SYDVKM. This CDR3 comprises 13 residues. The CDR3 loop reads CASSLSSLRGQYF. The CDR3 DNA is TGTGCCAGCAGTTTATCTTCCTTACGCGGGCAGTACTTC.

The J gene is TRBJ2-1, the V gene TRBV5-1; D is perhaps TRBD2 (6 bases). The CDR3 extends over 14 amino acids. CDR1 is SGHRS and CDR2 is YFSETQ in the germline V gene. V lost 2 bases, J lost 7 bases, and 13 bases lay in between. CDR3: CASSFPSAGNEQFF. The CDR3 DNA reads as TGCGCCAGCAGCTTCCCTAGCGCTGGAAATGAGCAGTTCTTC.

Written as DNA, the CDR3 is TGTGCCAGTAGCAAGAGGACTAGCGGTTATAAAGAGACCCAGTACTTC. This codes for CASSKRTSGYKETQYF. The rearrangement uses TRBV19 and TRBJ2-5, with 10 nucleotides matching TRBD2. The CDR3 is made up of 16 amino acids. The V gene's germline CDR1 is LNHDA and CDR2 SQIVND (reference sequence). V shed 6 bases and J 3 bases; nucleotides not matched to a gene: 10.

This clone is a singleton in its sample. The chain uses TRBV29-1 and TRBJ1-2; D might be TRBD1 (6 bases). The ends were cut back, 6 bases at V and 6 bases at J, with 14 bases in the middle. There are 12 residues in the CDR3. Germline CDR1 reads SQVTM; CDR2 reads ANQGSEA. The CDR3 is CSVSLRGDGYTF. The CDR3 DNA sequence: TGCAGCGTCTCCCTAAGGGGGGATGGCTACACCTTC.